A selection of T cell receptor beta chains follows, all from one sample in a study of blood T cells in healthy people across ages. TCRdb ran MiXCR on the 5' RACE reads and lists one entry per CDR3 protein. In the table there are 900,000 to 950,000 distinct CDR3 sequences, 25% to 30% of which are singletons. The same data also contributed to another study, on T cells of mothers and their children.

Sequenced: blood. These receptors were taken from a woman in her thirties or forties in good health. Each CDR3 is given with its conserved first and last residue. Fields, in order: J gene, clone size, D gene, V gene, CDR3 DNA, CDR3 protein. The D gene is left open where the match is weak. Part of the rows lack a size; the others show once, few, many or a class for expanded clones.

>TRBJ2-1|.|.|TRBV7-2
TGTGCCAGCAGCTTGGACAAGTCGTACAATGAGCAGTTCTTC
CASSLDKSYNEQFF
>TRBJ1-2|few|TRBD1|TRBV7-2
TGTGCCAGTAGCTTAATGAGACAGGGTAGTGAGGATGGCTACACCTTC
CASSLMRQGSEDGYTF
>TRBJ2-3|.|TRBD2|TRBV9
TGTGCCAGCAGCTCGCGATTACTAGCGGGGGCCTACACAGATACGCAGTATTTT
CASSSRLLAGAYTDTQYF
>TRBJ2-7|.|.|TRBV4-1
TGCGCCAGCAGCCAAGATAAAGGGGCGCGAGGATACGAGCAGTACTTC
CASSQDKGARGYEQYF
>TRBJ2-1|.|TRBD2|TRBV2
TGTGCCAGCAGGCTCCAACCGACTAGCGGGGGGGCATACGAGCAGTTCTTC
CASRLQPTSGGAYEQFF
>TRBJ2-3|many|.|TRBV15
TGTGCCACCAGCAGGCCCGTAGGCAGGGGTGAGTCTGCAACCAGCACAGATACGCAGTATTTT
CATSRPVGRGESATSTDTQYF
>TRBJ2-6|.|TRBD2|TRBV20-1
TGCAGTGCTAGAGACGGGGGGAGGAGCTCTGGGGCCAACGTCCTGACTTTC
CSARDGGRSSGANVLTF
>TRBJ2-5|.|TRBD1|TRBV12-3/TRBV12-4
TGTGCCAGCAGTTCGACAGGGGGCGGAGGGACCCAGTACTTC
CASSSTGGGGTQYF
>TRBJ2-3|.|TRBD1|TRBV7-2
TGTGCCAGCAGCGGCCGACAGGGGGATACGCAGTATTTT
CASSGRQGDTQYF
>TRBJ2-1|.|TRBD1|TRBV6-1
TGTGCCAGCAGTTGGGGACAGGGAATGAGGATAGCGGACAATGAGCAGTTCTTC
CASSWGQGMRIADNEQFF
>TRBJ2-1|many|TRBD1|TRBV6-2/TRBV6-3
TGTGCCAGCAGTTATGGACAGGGGGGTGAGCAGTTCTTC
CASSYGQGGEQFF
>TRBJ2-3|.|.|TRBV7-2
TGTGCCAGCAGCTTAAGCTGGGGACCTGTACGAACAGATACGCAGTATTTT
CASSLSWGPVRTDTQYF
>TRBJ2-4|many|.|TRBV12-3/TRBV12-4
TGTGCCAGCAGTCCAGGCTTAGCCAAAAACATTCAGTACTTC
CASSPGLAKNIQYF
>TRBJ2-7|.|TRBD1|TRBV4-1
TGCGCCAGCAGCCACCCATTTGGGACAGCCGAGCAGTACTTC
CASSHPFGTAEQYF
>TRBJ2-4|once|.|TRBV28
TGTGCCGGCAGTTTCCGGGGATTGGGGGAGCAGTACTTC
CAGSFRGLGEQYF
>TRBJ2-1|.|TRBD1|TRBV28
TGTGCCAGCAGTTTAAACCCGACAGGGGGCTCCTACAATGAGCAGTTCTTC
CASSLNPTGGSYNEQFF
>TRBJ2-7|few|.|TRBV9
TGTGCCAGCAGCCCTAATGGGGACCTCGCCTACGAGCAGTACTTC
CASSPNGDLAYEQYF